One sample yielded the 19 T cell receptor beta chains listed below, sequenced in a study of blood T cell repertoires in COVID-19. Measured with immunoSEQ multiplex PCR; TCRdb has only the in-frame clones, and not every one. Counted here are around 140,000 clones, approximately 84% occurring once; the ten biggest clones make up 17%. Input material: peripheral blood. The receptors were sampled from a woman aged 80 or over with acute or convalescent COVID-19.

CDR3 sequence: CASSRDTVYNEQFF. The CDR3 DNA is TGTGCCAGCAGTCGAGACACGGTCTACAATGAGCAGTTCTTC. The J gene is TRBJ2-1, the V gene TRBV6-4; D gene unclear. This CDR3 has 14 residues. Trimming took 5 bases from V and 3 from J, leaving 11 bases between them. Germline-derived CDR1 and CDR2 are MRHNA and SNTAGT.

This clone was observed a handful of times. The chain joins TRBV30 to TRBJ1-5; 9 bases match TRBD1. Looked up from germline, CDR1 is GTSNPN and CDR2 is SVGIG (reference sequence). Trimming at V came to 2 bases and at J to 6 bases, leaving 5 bases not matched to a gene. The CDR3 totals 14 residues. The CDR3 loop reads CAWSLGQGSQPQHF. The CDR3 coding sequence is TGTGCCTGGAGTCTTGGACAGGGGAGTCAGCCCCAGCATTTT.

This clone was found once. The chain uses TRBV27 and TRBJ2-1; 11 positions agree with TRBD2. Germline values: CDR1 MNHEY, CDR2 SMNVEV (reference sequence). The ends lost 0 bases at V and 6 bases at J; junction bases unmatched: 22. The CDR3 is 22 amino acids. The CDR3 spells CASSLSMVGRLIAGGPRNEQFF. The CDR3 DNA reads as TGTGCCAGCAGTTTATCGATGGTGGGACGGTTAATAGCGGGAGGGCCTCGCAATGAGCAGTTCTTC.

Written as DNA, the CDR3 is TGTGCCAGCAGCCCGGGGTATGGGCACGTGATCCCGGCCCAGTACTTC. It encodes CASSPGYGHVIPAQYF. This sequence joins TRBV5-6 and TRBJ2-5; tentative D call: TRBD2 (5 bases). This CDR3 spans 16 amino acids. Germline V gene sequence: CDR1 SGHDT, CDR2 YYEEEE. V lost 4 bases, J lost 9 bases, and 25 bases lay in between.

This clone appeared once. The chain couples TRBV7-2 to TRBJ1-4; 12 nucleotides match TRBD1. CDR3 length: 17 amino acids. With 1 base clipped from V and 8 bases from J, the junction kept 8 bases outside the gene matches. From germline, CDR1 is SGHTA and CDR2 FQGNSA. The CDR3 DNA is TGTGCCAGCAGCTTAGTCCCGGGACAGGGGGCGCGGGAAAAACTGTTTTTT. This codes for CASSLVPGQGAREKLFF.

The chain employs TRBV9 and TRBJ1-1, with D maybe TRBD1 (5 bases). This CDR3 contains 13 residues. Looked up from germline, CDR1 is SGDLS and CDR2 is YYNGEE. Trimming stripped 5 bases from V and 3 bases from J, with 11 bases between. The DNA for the CDR3 is TGTGCCAGCAGAGCGCAAGGGGACACTGAAGCTTTCTTT. It yields the protein CASRAQGDTEAFF.

V is TRBV29-1 and J is TRBJ1-3; D unresolved. The germline V gene encodes CDR1 SQVTM and CDR2 ANQGSEA. CDR3 length: 14 amino acids. V was shortened by 0 bases and J by 0 bases, with 6 bases between the two germline ends. The CDR3 sequence is CSVEDRVSGNTIYF. The CDR3 region has the DNA TGCAGCGTTGAAGATCGCGTCTCTGGAAACACCATATATTTT.

The V gene is TRBV4-3, the J gene TRBJ2-1; tentatively, D is TRBD2 (5 bases). CDR3 length: 15 amino acids. Trimming left V 0 bases short and J 5 bases short, with 11 bases between. Germline V CDR1 and CDR2: LGHNA, YSLEER. The CDR3 reads CASSQDPGEHNEQFF. The CDR3 coding sequence is TGCGCCAGCAGCCAAGACCCCGGGGAACACAATGAGCAGTTCTTC.

This rearrangement joins TRBV30 to TRBJ1-1; a possible D gene is TRBD1 (5 bases). Germline assignment: CDR1 GTSNPN and CDR2 SVGIG (reference sequence). V was shortened by 2 bases and J by 3 bases, with 10 bases between the two germline ends. The CDR3 runs to 13 residues. The CDR3: CAWSSGGYTEAFF. Here the CDR3 DNA reads TGTGCCTGGAGTTCGGGGGGATACACTGAAGCTTTCTTT.

This chain joins TRBV5-1 and TRBJ2-5, with TRBD2 identical over 15 bases. The germline V gene encodes CDR1 SGHRS and CDR2 YFSETQ. This CDR3 has 16 residues. The trim removed 4 bases at V and 2 bases at J, leaving 3 bases unmatched. In DNA form, the CDR3 reads TGCGCCAGCAGCACCGGACTAGCGGGGGGGCAAGAGACCCAGTACTTC. Translated: CASSTGLAGGQETQYF. Variable domain in full (rest from reference TRBV5-1 and TRBJ2-5): KAGVTQTPRYLIKTRGQQVTLSCSPISGHRSVSWYQQTPGQGLQFLFEYFSETQRNKGNFPGRFSGRQFSNSRSEMNVSTLELGDSALYLCASSTGLAGGQETQYFGPGTRLLVL.

This clone was detected once. The chain combines TRBV2 with TRBJ1-4; possibly TRBD1 for D (5 bases). The V end was cut by 1 base, the J end by 6 bases, with 12 bases between. This CDR3 comprises 15 residues. CDR1 SNHLY and CDR2 FYNNEI come from the germline V gene. The CDR3 region is CASSEEGRRDEKLFF. The CDR3, as DNA: TGTGCCAGCAGTGAAGAGGGACGGAGGGATGAAAAACTGTTTTTT.

The chain couples TRBV19 to TRBJ1-2; 7 bases line up with TRBD1. Germline values: CDR1 LNHDA, CDR2 SQIVND (reference sequence). This CDR3 comprises 15 residues. V gave up 4 bases and J gave up 0 bases; unmatched junction bases: 5. The DNA for the CDR3 is TGTGCCAGTAGTACCCGAGGACAGGCTAACTATGGCTACACCTTC. It encodes CASSTRGQANYGYTF.

The DNA for the CDR3 is TGTGCCAGCAGCTTAGCGCGATCTTGGGCCAATGAGCAGTTCTTC. This encodes CASSLARSWANEQFF. This sequence joins TRBV7-2 and TRBJ2-1; D gene unclear. V lost 0 bases to trimming and J lost 6 bases, with 12 bases between them. Germline-derived CDR1 and CDR2 are SGHTA and FQGNSA. The CDR3 is made up of 15 amino acids. The full variable domain, rest sourced from reference TRBV7-2 and TRBJ2-1, is GAGVSQSPSNKVTEKGKDVELRCDPISGHTALYWYRQSLGQGLEFLIYFQGNSAPDKSGLPSDRFSAERTGGSVSTLTIQRTQQEDSAVYLCASSLARSWANEQFFGPGTRLTVL.

The chain has TRBV7-2 and TRBJ2-3; 10 bases are a match to TRBD2. J lost 4 bases, V lost 4 bases, and 5 bases had no gene match. The length of the CDR3 is 15 residues. Germline values: CDR1 SGHTA, CDR2 FQGNSA. CDR3 coding DNA: TGTGCCAGCAGCTCGGAGGGACTAGCGTCAGATACGCAGTATTTT. This encodes CASSSEGLASDTQYF.

This rearrangement joins TRBV7-2 to TRBJ2-5; 8 bases match TRBD1. V lost 2 bases to trimming and J lost 0 bases; unmatched junction nucleotides: 5. The germline V gene encodes CDR1 SGHTA and CDR2 FQGNSA. This CDR3 contains 16 residues. CDR3 coding DNA: TGTGCCAGCAGCTTATCGACAGGGGCGTACCAAGAGACCCAGTACTTC. It translates to CASSLSTGAYQETQYF.

Concerning this clone itself: Other nucleotide sequences in the sample specify the same CDR3. V usage is TRBV30 and J usage is TRBJ1-3; D perhaps matches TRBD1 (5 bases). The CDR3 loop spans 14 amino acids. Germline CDR1 reads GTSNPN; CDR2 reads SVGIG (reference sequence). Trimming shortened V by 0 bases and J by 2 bases, and 8 bases separated the two germline ends. The CDR3 sequence is CAWSVGGTGNTIYF. The CDR3 coding sequence is TGTGCCTGGAGTGTGGGGGGTACTGGAAACACCATATATTTT.

The chain employs TRBV6-1 and TRBJ2-2; a possible D gene is TRBD2 (6 bases). The CDR3 sequence is 13 residues long. The germline V and J ends were trimmed by 2 bases and 13 bases, with 14 bases remaining between them. Germline values: CDR1 MNHNS, CDR2 SASEGT. In DNA, the CDR3 is TGTGCCAGCAGTGAACTTAGGGAGGCCCCGCTGTTTTTT. Amino acids: CASSELREAPLFF.

CDR3 coding DNA: TGTGCCAGCAGCTTACGCCGGCAGGGGAACTATGGCTACACCTTC. Translating it yields CASSLRRQGNYGYTF. The chain has TRBV7-8 and TRBJ1-2; D may be TRBD1 (6 bases). CDR3 length equals 15 residues. CDR1 is SGHVS and CDR2 is FQNEAQ in the germline V gene. Trimming removed 2 bases from V and 2 bases from J, with 12 bases in between. Full variable domain (rest looked up from reference TRBV7-8 and TRBJ1-2): GAGVSQSPRYKVAKRGQDVALRCDPISGHVSLFWYQQALGQGPEFLTYFQNEAQLDKSGLPSDRFFAERPEGSVSTLKIQRTQQEDSAVYLCASSLRRQGNYGYTFGSGTRLTVV.

V gene TRBV7-2 combines with J gene TRBJ1-1, with D unresolved. This CDR3 region has 15 residues. Trimming took off 5 bases at V and 1 base at J, with 14 bases between the two ends. In germline, CDR1 is SGHTA, CDR2 FQGNSA. CDR3 region: CASSTAVARNTEAFF. CDR3 bases: TGTGCCAGCAGCACAGCGGTGGCACGGAACACTGAAGCTTTCTTT.